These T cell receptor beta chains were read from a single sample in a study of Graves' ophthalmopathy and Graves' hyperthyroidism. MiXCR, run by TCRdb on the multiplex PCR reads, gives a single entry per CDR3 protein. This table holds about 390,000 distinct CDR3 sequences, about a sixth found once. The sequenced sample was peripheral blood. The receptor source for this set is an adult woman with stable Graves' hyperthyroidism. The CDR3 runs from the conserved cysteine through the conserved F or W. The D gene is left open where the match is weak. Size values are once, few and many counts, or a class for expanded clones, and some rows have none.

CDR3nt: TGTGCCAGCAGTTACTCGGTCGGGGGCGCGAATTACGAGCAGTACTTC
CDR3aa: CASSYSVGGANYEQYF
len: 16
j_gene: TRBJ2-7
v_gene: TRBV6-5
d_gene: .
abundance: .

CDR3nt: TGTGCCAGCAGTTTATCCCTGACAGAGAACTACGAGCAGTACTTC
CDR3aa: CASSLSLTENYEQYF
len: 15
j_gene: TRBJ2-7
v_gene: TRBV27
d_gene: .
abundance: many

CDR3nt: TGCAGCGTGGCCGCCAGGGGAACCTACGAGCAGTACTTC
CDR3aa: CSVAARGTYEQYF
len: 13
j_gene: TRBJ2-7
v_gene: TRBV29-1
d_gene: .
abundance: many

CDR3nt: TGCGCCAGCAGCACGGGACAACTACTCCAAGAGACCCAGTACTTC
CDR3aa: CASSTGQLLQETQYF
len: 15
j_gene: TRBJ2-5
v_gene: TRBV5-1
d_gene: .
abundance: few

CDR3nt: TGTGCCAGCAGTTATGACAGGCTGAAGAACACCGGGGAGCTGTTTTTT
CDR3aa: CASSYDRLKNTGELFF
len: 16
j_gene: TRBJ2-2
v_gene: TRBV2
d_gene: .
abundance: many

CDR3nt: TGTGCCAGCAGTGATACTAGCGCGACGGGAGAGACCCAGTACTTC
CDR3aa: CASSDTSATGETQYF
len: 15
j_gene: TRBJ2-5
v_gene: TRBV6-2/TRBV6-3
d_gene: TRBD2
abundance: .

CDR3nt: TGTGCCAGCAGTGCTACACAGCAAGAGACCCAGTACTTC
CDR3aa: CASSATQQETQYF
len: 13
j_gene: TRBJ2-5
v_gene: TRBV2
d_gene: .
abundance: many

CDR3nt: TGCGCCAGCAGCTTGGTGGGAGTAGAAGCTGAAGCTTTCTTT
CDR3aa: CASSLVGVEAEAFF
len: 14
j_gene: TRBJ1-1
v_gene: TRBV5-1
d_gene: .
abundance: few

CDR3nt: TGTGCCAGCAGTTTCGGGGGGCGTTCGCAGCCCCAGCATTTT
CDR3aa: CASSFGGRSQPQHF
len: 14
j_gene: TRBJ1-5
v_gene: TRBV28
d_gene: .
abundance: many

CDR3nt: TGTGCCAGCATCTCAACGGGACTCAGGGAGACCCAGTACTTC
CDR3aa: CASISTGLRETQYF
len: 14
j_gene: TRBJ2-5
v_gene: TRBV28
d_gene: .
abundance: many

CDR3nt: TGTGCCAGCAGTTCGGTAAGGGGATCCGAGCAGTACTTC
CDR3aa: CASSSVRGSEQYF
len: 13
j_gene: TRBJ2-7
v_gene: TRBV28
d_gene: .
abundance: .

CDR3nt: TGTGCCAGCAGTGAAGCGGCAGGGGGCCACGAGCAGTACTTC
CDR3aa: CASSEAAGGHEQYF
len: 14
j_gene: TRBJ2-7
v_gene: TRBV6-1
d_gene: TRBD1
abundance: many

CDR3nt: TGTGCCAGCAGCCAGAATGGGGGAGATGGCTATGGCTACACCTTC
CDR3aa: CASSQNGGDGYGYTF
len: 15
j_gene: TRBJ1-2
v_gene: TRBV28
d_gene: .
abundance: .

CDR3nt: TGTGCCAGCCGGACAGGCCGCAATCAGCCCCAGCATTTT
CDR3aa: CASRTGRNQPQHF
len: 13
j_gene: TRBJ1-5
v_gene: TRBV19
d_gene: TRBD1
abundance: .

CDR3nt: TGTGCCAGCAGTTTGGGATCAAGGGACAGGTTAGGTGAGCAGTACTTC
CDR3aa: CASSLGSRDRLGEQYF
len: 16
j_gene: TRBJ2-7
v_gene: TRBV27
d_gene: TRBD1
abundance: many

CDR3nt: TGTGCCAGCAGTTTCAGTGCGCCCCAGCATTTT
CDR3aa: CASSFSAPQHF
len: 11
j_gene: TRBJ1-5
v_gene: TRBV28
d_gene: .
abundance: many

CDR3nt: TGTGCCAGCAGTGGGACTACCGGGGCCAACGTCCTGACTTTC
CDR3aa: CASSGTTGANVLTF
len: 14
j_gene: TRBJ2-6
v_gene: TRBV28
d_gene: TRBD2
abundance: many

CDR3nt: TGTGCCAGCAGCGTCGACAGTCAGCAAGAGACCCAGTACTTC
CDR3aa: CASSVDSQQETQYF
len: 14
j_gene: TRBJ2-5
v_gene: TRBV9
d_gene: .
abundance: many

CDR3nt: TGTGCCAGCAGCCCCGGACAGGGGGCTTCCCTCCACTTT
CDR3aa: CASSPGQGASLHF
len: 13
j_gene: TRBJ1-6
v_gene: TRBV6-5
d_gene: TRBD1
abundance: many

CDR3nt: TGCAGCTCGGGGACTAGCGGGAAGGGAAGCTCCTACAATGAGCAGTTCTTC
CDR3aa: CSSGTSGKGSSYNEQFF
len: 17
j_gene: TRBJ2-1
v_gene: TRBV29-1
d_gene: TRBD2
abundance: few

CDR3nt: .
CDR3aa: CATSRVPSWGSGSMDIKYF
len: 19
j_gene: TRBJ2-4
v_gene: TRBV15
d_gene: .
abundance: many

CDR3nt: TGTGCCAGCTTATCGGGCAGTAACTATGGCTACACCTTC
CDR3aa: CASLSGSNYGYTF
len: 13
j_gene: TRBJ1-2
v_gene: TRBV28
d_gene: .
abundance: many

CDR3nt: TGTGCCAGCAGCTTAATCGGGTGGACTAGTACTTACACCGGGGAGCTGTTTTTT
CDR3aa: CASSLIGWTSTYTGELFF
len: 18
j_gene: TRBJ2-2
v_gene: TRBV7-3
d_gene: TRBD2
abundance: few

CDR3nt: TGTGCCAGCAGGAATAGCGGGAGGGGGGAGACCCAGTACTTC
CDR3aa: CASRNSGRGETQYF
len: 14
j_gene: TRBJ2-5
v_gene: TRBV12-3/TRBV12-4
d_gene: TRBD2
abundance: many

CDR3nt: TGTGCCAGCAGCTTGTCCGGCGCAACCGGGGAGCTGTTTTTT
CDR3aa: CASSLSGATGELFF
len: 14
j_gene: TRBJ2-2
v_gene: TRBV7-2
d_gene: .
abundance: many

CDR3nt: TGCGCCAGCAGCTTCGATCTGACAGGGGGCTACGAGCAGTACTTC
CDR3aa: CASSFDLTGGYEQYF
len: 15
j_gene: TRBJ2-7
v_gene: TRBV5-1
d_gene: TRBD1
abundance: many